This T cell receptor (beta chain) was retrieved from a study of T cell responses to AZD1222 COVID-19 vaccine. With V trimmed by 7 bases and J by 7 bases, 5 bases remained unmatched. Germline V lookup: CDR1 LNHDA, CDR2 SQIVND (reference sequence). The CDR3 consists of 12 residues. The table came from immunoSEQ multiplex PCR; TCRdb's copy has only in-frame clones and leaves some out. The sample lists more than 150,000 clones, roughly nine tenths occurring once. The TCR sequence derives from an adult who received the AZD1222 COVID-19 vaccine. Sequences were derived from peripheral blood, sampled 28 days after the second AZD1222 dose. The V and J genes are TRBV19 and TRBJ1-1; 8 bases map to TRBD1. The CDR3 region is CASIRTGREAFF. CDR3 nucleotide sequence: TGTGCCAGTATCCGGACAGGGCGTGAAGCTTTCTTT. Together with reference TRBV19 and TRBJ1-1, the CDR3 gives the full variable domain: DGGITQSPKYLFRKEGQNVTLSCEQNLNHDAMYWYRQDPGQGLRLIYYSQIVNDFQKGDIAEGYSVSREKKESFPLTVTSAQKNPTAFYLCASIRTGREAFFGQGTRLTVV.